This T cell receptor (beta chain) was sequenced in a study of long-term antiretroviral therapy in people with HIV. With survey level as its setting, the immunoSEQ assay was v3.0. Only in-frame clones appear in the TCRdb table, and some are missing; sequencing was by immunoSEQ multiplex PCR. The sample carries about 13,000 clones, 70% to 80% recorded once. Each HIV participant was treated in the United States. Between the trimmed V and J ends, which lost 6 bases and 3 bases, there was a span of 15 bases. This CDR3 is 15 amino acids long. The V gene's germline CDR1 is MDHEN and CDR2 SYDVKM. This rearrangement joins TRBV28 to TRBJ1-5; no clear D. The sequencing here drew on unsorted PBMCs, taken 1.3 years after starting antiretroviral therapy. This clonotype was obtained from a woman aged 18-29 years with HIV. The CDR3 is CASRLLGNDNQPQHF. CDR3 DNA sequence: TGTGCCAGCAGACTGTTAGGGAACGACAATCAGCCCCAGCATTTT. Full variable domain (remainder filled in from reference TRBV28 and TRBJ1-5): DVKVTQSSRYLVKRTGEKVFLECVQDMDHENMFWYRQDPGLGLRLIYFSYDVKMKEKGDIPEGYSVSREKKERFSLILESASTNQTSMYLCASRLLGNDNQPQHFGDGTRLSIL.